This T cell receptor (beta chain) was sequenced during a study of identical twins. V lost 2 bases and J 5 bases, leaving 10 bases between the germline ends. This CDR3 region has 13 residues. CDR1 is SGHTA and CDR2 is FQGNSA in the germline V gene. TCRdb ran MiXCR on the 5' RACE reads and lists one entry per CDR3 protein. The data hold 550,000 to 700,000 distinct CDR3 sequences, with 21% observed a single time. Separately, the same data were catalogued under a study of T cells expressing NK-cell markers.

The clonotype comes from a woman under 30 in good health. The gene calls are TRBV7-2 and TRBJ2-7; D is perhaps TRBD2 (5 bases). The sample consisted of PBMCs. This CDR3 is CASSLNSGNEQYF. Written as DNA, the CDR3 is TGTGCCAGCAGCTTAAACAGCGGCAACGAGCAGTACTTC.